These 20 T cell receptor beta chains originate from one sample sequenced in a study of OX40 agonist ivuxolimab in advanced cancers. The library came from the immunoSEQ multiplex PCR assay. TCRdb provides this immuneACCESS table in a form limited to in-frame rearrangements. Some clones are lacking; in checked studies, under half of them reflect an unresolved V gene, and why the rest are absent is not known. The sample data list tens of thousands of clones, and just under 85% of these were observed just once. The biggest ten clones account for 50% of the sample. Sample: CD4+ or CD8+ T cells sorted from blood, taken in a trial of the OX40 agonist ivuxolimab. These receptors all come from an adult with an advanced solid tumor such as melanoma, head and neck, liver or kidney cancer.

The V and J genes are TRBV7-9 and TRBJ2-7; D gene uncertain. Trimming took off 4 bases at V and 2 bases at J, with 6 bases between the two ends. The CDR3 is 12 amino acids. CDR1 is SEHNR, CDR2 FQNEAQ, per germline (reference sequence). The CDR3 sequence is CASSSETYEQYF. As DNA, the CDR3 is TGTGCCAGCAGCTCAGAAACCTACGAGCAGTACTTC.

Notes on this clone: This may be a read error: a much more frequent sequence differs by one nucleotide. This same CDR3 is encoded by further DNA sequences in the sample. The genes are TRBV30 and TRBJ1-5; 10 bases match TRBD1. Unmatched junction bases numbered 10, after V lost 4 bases and J lost 1 base. The CDR3 is 17 amino acids. Germline V lookup: CDR1 GTSNPN, CDR2 SVGIG (reference sequence). The CDR3 reads CAWNTGQGSISNQPQHF. DNA of the CDR3: TGTGCCTGGAATACGGGACAGGGGAGTATAAGCAATCAGCCCCAGCATTTT.

This rearrangement joins TRBV6-5 to TRBJ1-1; 7 nucleotides line up with TRBD1. Germline V gene sequence: CDR1 MNHEY, CDR2 SVGAGI. This CDR3 has 15 residues. The ends lost 0 bases at V and 4 bases at J; junction bases unmatched: 5. CDR3 in amino acids: CASSYSSGGGTEAFF. The CDR3 bases are TGTGCCAGCAGTTACTCCTCAGGGGGGGGCACTGAAGCTTTCTTT.

The chain is built from TRBV19 and TRBJ1-5; TRBD1 might be the D (6 bases). CDR1 and CDR2 (germline): LNHDA, SQIVND (reference sequence). The length of the CDR3 is 16 residues. V shed 7 bases and J shed 6 bases, with 22 bases lying between them. CDR3 bases: TGTGCCAGTAAATCTTGGTTAGGGGGGGCGGGTCAGCCCCAGCATTTT. Translating gives CASKSWLGGAGQPQHF.

The chain couples TRBV19 to TRBJ1-2, with D maybe TRBD1 (5 bases). Germline V gene lookup returns CDR1 LNHDA and CDR2 SQIVND (reference sequence). V was trimmed by 3 bases and J by 4 bases, leaving 15 bases between them. This CDR3 contains 15 residues. The CDR3 loop reads CASSIRAGSIYGYTF. The DNA of the CDR3 is TGTGCCAGTAGTATTCGGGCAGGGAGTATCTATGGCTACACCTTC.

This sequence joins TRBV15 and TRBJ1-1; 11 bases map to TRBD1. With V trimmed by 7 bases and J by 5 bases, 6 bases remained unmatched. The CDR3 runs 14 residues. The germline gives CDR1 LNHNV, CDR2 YYDKDF (reference sequence). The CDR3 nucleotides are TGTGCCACCAAGGACAGGGGGCTTGGTACTGAAGCTTTCTTT. Translation: CATKDRGLGTEAFF.

The table lists this clone with a few counts. The chain joins TRBV28 to TRBJ1-1, with D possibly TRBD1 on 6 matching bases. CDR3 length equals 13 residues. The germline CDR1 and CDR2 sequences are MDHEN and SYDVKM. Trimming took 4 bases from V and 12 from J, leaving 18 bases between them. The CDR3 sequence is CASSSPGQGWTFF. CDR3 coding DNA: TGTGCCAGCAGTTCCCCGGGACAAGGGTGGACTTTCTTT.

This clone was found a few times. V and J are TRBV27 and TRBJ1-5; D may be TRBD1 (5 bases). V lost 6 bases and J lost 3, with 12 bases in between. Germline CDR1 is MNHEY and CDR2 is SMNVEV (reference sequence). The length of the CDR3 is 14 residues. CDR3 sequence (DNA): TGTGCCAGCAGACGGGGGGGGGTCAATCAGCCCCAGCATTTT. As protein: CASRRGGVNQPQHF.

The rearrangement links TRBV7-6 to TRBJ2-1; 8 nucleotides align to TRBD2. The J segment lost 8 bases and the V segment lost 0 bases, leaving 6 bases of the junction unmatched. Germline V gives CDR1 SGHVS, CDR2 FNYEAQ. The CDR3 has 15 amino acids. The DNA of the CDR3 is TGTGCCAGCAGCTTAGCTACCGGGGGGGTGGATGAGCAGTTCTTC. Translation gives CASSLATGGVDEQFF.

This chain joins TRBV4-2 and TRBJ1-6; D is unclear. The CDR3 spans 12 residues. V lost 3 bases, J lost 10 bases, and 7 bases lay in between. CDR1 is LGHNA and CDR2 is YNFKEQ in the germline V gene. CDR3 loop: CASSHEGSPLHF. The CDR3 DNA reads TGTGCCAGCAGCCACGAGGGATCACCCCTCCACTTT.

The rearrangement links TRBV9 to TRBJ2-5; D perhaps matches TRBD1 (5 bases). The J call may be wrong; the DNA end is better matched by TRBJ2-7. The CDR3 extends over 12 amino acids. Germline V gene data show CDR1 as SGDLS and CDR2 as YYNGEE. The CDR3 DNA reads TGTGCCAGCAGCGGAACAGGCTACGAGCAGTACTTC. Translation gives CASSGTGYEQYF.

The table lists this clone with a few counts. V gene TRBV12-5 combines with J gene TRBJ2-1; D call uncertain. The V and J ends lost 3 bases and 8 bases respectively, with 8 bases between them. The length of the CDR3 is 12 residues. Germline loops: CDR1 LGHNT, CDR2 FRNRAP. The CDR3 loop is CASGFVGDEQFF. Written as DNA, the CDR3 is TGTGCTAGTGGTTTTGTGGGCGATGAGCAGTTCTTC. The whole variable domain, remainder taken from reference TRBV12-5 and TRBJ2-1, is DARVTQTPRHKVTEMGQEVTMRCQPILGHNTVFWYRQTMMQGLELLAYFRNRAPLDDSGMPKDRFSAEMPDATLATLKIQPSEPRDSAVYFCASGFVGDEQFFGPGTRLTVL.

V usage is TRBV6-6 and J usage is TRBJ2-1; D perhaps matches TRBD1 (6 bases). CDR3 length: 12 amino acids. Trimming removed 5 bases from V and 11 bases from J, with 13 bases in between. Germline loops: CDR1 MNHNY, CDR2 SVGAGI (reference sequence). The CDR3 DNA follows: TGTGCCAGCAGTCCGGACTGGGACAAGCAGTTCTTC. Residues: CASSPDWDKQFF.

Many counts were recorded for this clone. The chain carries TRBV4-2 and TRBJ2-7, with D perhaps TRBD1 or TRBD2 (5 bases each). The germline V gene encodes CDR1 LGHNA and CDR2 YNFKEQ. Trimming left V 1 base short and J 1 base short, with 11 bases between. The CDR3 spans 15 residues. For the CDR3, the DNA is TGTGCCAGCAGCCAAGGAGGGACGTCGTCCTACGAGCAGTACTTC. Translated, it gives CASSQGGTSSYEQYF.

The chain links TRBV4-2 to TRBJ1-6; D unclear. V lost 0 bases, J lost 4 bases, and 13 bases lay in between. This CDR3 spans 17 amino acids. Germline V gives CDR1 LGHNA, CDR2 YNFKEQ. Here the CDR3 DNA reads TGTGCCAGCAGCCAAGATGCATCGGGGATTTATAATTCACCCCTCCACTTT. Its translation is CASSQDASGIYNSPLHF.

The chain employs TRBV12-5 and TRBJ2-5; a possible D gene is TRBD1 (5 bases). Germline CDR1 is LGHNT and CDR2 is FRNRAP. The CDR3 totals 15 residues. V was shortened by 5 bases and J by 4 bases, with 17 bases between the two germline ends. The chain's CDR3 is CASGPGQLVGETQYF. The CDR3 DNA is TGTGCTAGTGGTCCCGGACAACTTGTGGGAGAGACCCAGTACTTC.

The chain recombines TRBV25-1 with TRBJ2-7, with TRBD1 as a possible D gene (5 bases). V shed 2 bases and J shed 5 bases, with 10 bases lying between them. Germline CDR1 reads MGHDK; CDR2 reads SYGVNS. This CDR3 is 13 amino acids long. The CDR3, as DNA: TGTGCCAGCAGTGAAGTCAGGGTCGACGAGCAGTACTTC. This translates into CASSEVRVDEQYF.

The V call is TRBV7-9, the J call TRBJ1-4; 8 nucleotides match TRBD1. The germline V gene encodes CDR1 SEHNR and CDR2 FQNEAQ (reference sequence). The CDR3 covers 17 residues. V dropped 0 bases and J dropped 3; count of bases not matched to a gene: 6. The CDR3, as DNA: TGTGCCAGCAGCTTAGCGATGAGGGACAGGCCTAATGAAAAACTGTTTTTT. Translated, it gives CASSLAMRDRPNEKLFF.

CDR3 DNA sequence: TGTGCCTCACGGCTGTCGGTGGTGGCGACAAACTATGGCTACACCTTC. Protein: CASRLSVVATNYGYTF. The rearrangement uses TRBV10-3 and TRBJ1-2; D remains ambiguous. V was pared by 11 bases and J by 2 bases, with 24 bases between. This CDR3 is built from 16 residues. The germline gives CDR1 ENHRY, CDR2 SYGVKD.

In its sample, this clone was seen once. The rearrangement joins TRBV21-1 to TRBJ1-1; TRBD1 is taken as the D call from the table, unchecked against the DNA. TRBV21-1 is marked as a pseudogene. This CDR3 region has 17 residues. CDR3 residues: CASSAKRPRDRATEAFF. CDR3 bases: TGTGCCAGCAGCGCAAAACGACCCCGGGACAGGGCCACTGAAGCTTTCTTT.